The 3 T cell receptor beta chains presented below share a single source sample, sequenced in a study of cytomegalovirus exposure and HLA in healthy donors. Sequencing was performed with immunoSEQ multiplex PCR; in TCRdb, only in-frame clones are kept and a portion is missing. The sample includes tens of thousands of clones, around 96% of them seen just once. Material: PBMCs. The receptors were sampled from a woman aged 18-29 years in good health and CMV-seronegative.

The chain links TRBV2 to TRBJ1-1; D gene uncertain. The V gene lost 6 bases and the J gene lost 6 bases, with 14 bases spanning the gap. The germline V gene has CDR1 SNHLY and CDR2 FYNNEI. CDR3 length: 13 amino acids. The CDR3 nucleotides read TGTGCCAGCAGGCCAGGCCTGTTAGCTGAAGCTTTCTTT. Protein product: CASRPGLLAEAFF.

This clone was recorded once. The genes are TRBV9 and TRBJ2-7, with D uncertain. The CDR3 spans 14 residues. The germline gives CDR1 SGDLS, CDR2 YYNGEE. The V end was cut by 0 bases, the J end by 2 bases, with 9 bases between. CDR3 amino acids: CASSVGWATYEQYF. Here the CDR3 DNA reads TGTGCCAGCAGCGTAGGGTGGGCTACCTACGAGCAGTACTTC.

The gene calls are TRBV7-6 and TRBJ2-7; perhaps TRBD2 as D (7 bases). V was cut by 5 bases and J by 2 bases, with 16 bases left in between. The germline V gene has CDR1 SGHVS and CDR2 FNYEAQ. The CDR3 totals 15 residues. CDR3: CASSLRAGATYEQYF. The CDR3 DNA is TGTGCCAGCAGCCTTAGGGCGGGGGCGACCTACGAGCAGTACTTC.